Listed here is a single T cell receptor (beta chain). Its antigen specificity is not known. Per-base quality was not reported, and no clone a single base away is much larger than it. The cohort comprised several hundred healthy bone marrow donors. All cohort members were sampled while nominally healthy, although unrecorded immune exposures were likely present. The donor was CMV seronegative and was included in the group of over 300 seronegative cohort members. Every donor gave a peripheral blood sample, and the peripheral blood mononuclear cells from that sample were used for TCR beta sequencing. The Qiagen DNeasy Blood Extraction Kit was used to extract genomic DNA from the blood cell samples. Receptors were amplified or captured by the immunoSEQ multiplex PCR assay. The multiplex PCR relied on a mix of 60 forward primers for TCR Vbeta segments and 13 reverse primers for TCR Jbeta segments. The CDR3 region of rearranged TCR beta genes was amplified from genomic DNA with a multiplex PCR assay. The Illumina HiSeq System was used to sequence the amplified TCR beta libraries as 87-base-pair reads. Regarding the original processing steps: In a later analysis, tens of millions of unique TCR beta chains were counted across the roughly 670 repertoires, and around 11 million of these chains were shared by at least two donors. To remove PCR and sequencing errors, raw reads were error-corrected and collapsed into unique sequences using a nearest-neighbor algorithm that merged closely related sequences. Alignment of CDR3 sequences to IMGT reference sequences was used to assign V, D and J gene segments. For a sequence to be retained, a match of at least six nucleotides was required to both a V gene segment and a J gene segment. Rearrangements were classified as productive when the CDR3 lacked stop codons and remained in frame with V and J, and all other rearrangements were classified as non-productive. Following IMGT convention, CDR3 was defined as the stretch from the second conserved V-encoded cysteine up to the conserved J-encoded phenylalanine. Sequences without an unambiguous match to a single V gene segment were excluded from the earlier analysis of approximately 560 of the donors. An earlier analysis of about 590 of the donors classified V segments as functional when productive rearrangements were above 56.7% and as segregating when the standard deviation between donors was above 5%. A statistical classification framework was built to diagnose cytomegalovirus status from the catalog of TCR beta chain sequences. In a later analysis, TCR nucleotide sequences were compared against IMGT/GENE-DB human TR gene sequences so that V and J genes could be assigned. A later analysis assigned CDR3 sequences and most-parsimonious VDJ recombination scenarios with the TCRdist pipeline. In a later analysis, each TCR beta chain was defined by its CDR3 amino acid sequence together with its V-gene family, and reads lacking a unique V-gene family were excluded. In a later analysis, 450 to 600 highly shared, low-generation-probability nucleotide sequences were removed to address suspected cross-contamination and a sequencing artifact. For each public chain, a later analysis derived a clonal expansion index from normalized ranks of inferred template counts within each repertoire. In a later analysis, generation probabilities were computed using a VDJ recombination model fitted to out-of-frame rearrangements, and the results were checked against IGoR. A later analysis scored TCR-TCR, TCR-HLA and TCR-CMV co-occurrence with hypergeometric tests, applying a repertoire-size bias correction to TCR pairs. False discovery rates were estimated in a later analysis by permuting HLA or CMV assignments 20 times. In a later analysis, co-occurring TCRs were grouped with DBSCAN, and TCRdist sequence similarity was added when clustering was performed within HLA-allele-positive subsets. Repertoires with fewer than 30,000 or more than 120,000 public chains were left out of co-occurrence clustering, as were five repertoires with anomalous nucleotide sharing. TCRdb took over this immuneACCESS table, retaining in-frame rearrangements with V and J assigned. Such tables are incomplete; in checked studies, under half of the missing clones stem from an unresolved V gene, and the remainder is unexplained. V and J calls and clone size are those listed in that table; D and trimming were worked out from the DNA. This sample gives 90,000 to 130,000 clones in total; 78% of them show up just once. 1.3% of the sample lies in the top ten.

Unmatched junction bases come to 5, with V trimmed by 5 bases and J by 4 bases. The CDR3, from cysteine to phenylalanine, totals 14 residues. The only DNA kept is the CDR3, 42 bases in frame from the first base. For CDR1 and CDR2, the germline V gene lists MDHEN and SYDVKM. This sample stems from a study of cytomegalovirus exposure and HLA in healthy donors listed by TCRdb under 2017. Background for the entire study: According to an earlier analysis of several hundred of the donors, about 180 million T cells yielded 117 million unique TCR beta sequences and 276 Gb of sequence data. An early release that covered some 640 HLA-typed donors contained approximately 300 gigabases of sequencing data and 65 million to 100 million unique TCR sequences. In the later analysis, no new phenotypic data were used to find candidate immune exposures; instead, reliance was placed on TCR beta sequences and their occurrence across donors. Using immunosequencing, the study profiled T cell repertoires from 500 to 800 subjects and related those repertoires to cytomegalovirus serostatus. Of the 300 to 450 genotyped donors, roughly 80% were placed in the genetic ancestry cluster associated with self-reported Caucasian donors. Four to six DR-DQ haplotypes were handled as single units for association and clustering, since linkage in the cohort was strong. To predict cytomegalovirus infection status, the study combined high-throughput TCR immunosequencing, statistical association of individual TCRs with disease status, and machine learning. The aim of the study was to test whether cataloging public T cell receptors could identify signatures of past pathogen exposure. Every repertoire in the discovery cohort had been generated on one and the same sequencing platform. Typing coverage differed by locus: A, B, C, DRB1 and DQB1 were typed in about 629-630 donors, DQA1 in roughly 510, DPA1 in some 610, and DPB1 in 400 to 480. A later analysis re-analyzed previously published TCR beta repertoires from 666 donors and added high-resolution HLA genotyping to study TCR occurrence patterns. An earlier analysis of 500 to 650 of the donors applied high-throughput TCR beta sequencing to assess whether each TCR beta V gene segment acted as functional or pseudogenic. Among about 400 genotyped donors of the cohort, an average of about 220,000 unique TCR beta nucleotide sequences was sequenced per donor, of which about 19% were non-productive. Class I and class II HLA loci were covered by the typing at four-digit resolution. A separate validation cohort of approximately 120 different subjects was used in addition to the roughly 720-subject first cohort. Genome-wide SNP genotypes for about 60% of the roughly 670 donors were used in a later genetic analysis, which treated that subset as a discovery cohort. Alongside the repertoire data, information on donor age, sex, ethnicity and CMV serostatus was compiled. General study outcomes and caveats: A later analysis found that HLA-associated TCR beta chains were more clonally expanded and had lower generation probabilities than equally common non-associated chains. Most TCR sequences were seen in very few donors, while some public TCRs were found in many individuals. A later analysis reported that several top co-occurrence clusters appeared linked to parvovirus B19, influenza, CMV and Epstein-Barr virus. A later genetic analysis reported fewer N-insertions in productive TCRs among donors in an Asian-associated ancestry cluster than the roughly 720-donor mean. Some 15 rarely observed V segments, including chromosome 9 orphons, were excluded from the earlier analysis of approximately 600 of the donors because counts were too low. In a later analysis, TCR association rates were found to vary across HLA loci, with the most associated TCRs seen for DRB1 alleles and the fewest for HLA-C alleles. The cohort was sequenced for TCR beta chains only, and without alpha or paired-chain data the features that could be detected were limited. Roughly uniform sequencing depth across donors was assumed in presence/absence analyses, although this assumption may not hold. Correlated functional status among segregating V segments might reflect linkage disequilibrium, but an unknown experimental factor could not be ruled out. According to a later analysis, most CMV-associated TCR beta chains appeared to be HLA-restricted, and the HLA associations seemed to be driven largely by CMV exposure. When HLA alleles, especially DR and DQ, strongly co-occurred, attributing TCR associations to individual alleles was difficult. At a false discovery rate of 0.05, a later analysis linked 16,951 TCR beta sequences to specific HLA alleles. The classifier was reported to diagnose cytomegalovirus status with high specificity and sensitivity in both the original and validation cohorts. The sequencing pipeline was judged likely to have produced a cluster of highly shared sequence variants as a technical artifact. A few of the identified cytomegalovirus-associated TCR beta chains were confirmed in vitro to be specific for cytomegalovirus antigens. V-gene and J-gene trimming of TCR beta chains was associated with a missense DCLRE1C variant in a later genetic analysis, and the association was replicated in an independent cohort. In the study, about 150 TCR beta chains were listed as associated with cytomegalovirus. CMV serostatus was the only immune exposure information available for the cohort. Because HLA typing was missing for some donors at each locus, association tests included only the typed subset. The 87-base-pair reads could not distinguish some IMGT-functional V segments, including TRBV6-2 and TRBV6-3, so those segments were excluded. The authors suggested that the approach could potentially be generalized to other disease states and immunological phenotypes. Broadly in line with IMGT annotations, most TCR beta V segments showed up in productive rearrangements about 90% or about 30% of the time in an earlier analysis of about 500 of the donors. A further reported finding was that TCR beta sequences accurately predicted the HLA-A and HLA-B alleles for most subjects in the first cohort.

The sequence joins TRBV28 to TRBJ1-5; 7 central bases correspond to TRBD1. The TCR sequence derives from a woman between 25 and 40 years old in good health and CMV-seronegative. Sequencing was carried out using PBMCs. Here the CDR3 is given as CASSVPQGNQPQHF. The bases are TGTGCCAGCAGTGTACCACAGGGGAATCAGCCCCAGCATTTT.